This T cell receptor beta chain appears in the sequencing data of a study of identical twins. This clonotype was seen only a few times. Template switching added a universal primer site; cDNA carried unique molecular identifiers. TCRdb used MiXCR to reprocess the 5' RACE reads, holding one entry per CDR3 protein. The sample lists hundreds of thousands of distinct CDR3 sequences, over 20% occurring once. The data also belong to a second study, concerning T cells expressing NK-cell markers. That investigation notes: Seven donors tested HCMV-seropositive and one tested seronegative among the eight sequenced.

The specimen sequenced was PBMCs. This sequence was found in a woman between 18 and 29 years old in good health.

CDR3 loop: CSASRRGGPYEQYF. CDR3 nucleotide sequence: TGCAGTGCTAGTCGGAGGGGCGGGCCCTACGAGCAGTACTTC. The gene calls are TRBV20-1 and TRBJ2-7, with D possibly matching TRBD2 (6 bases). The ends were cut back, 3 bases at V and 2 bases at J, with 14 bases in the middle. Germline V lookup: CDR1 DFQATT, CDR2 SNEGSKA (reference sequence). The CDR3 is made up of 14 amino acids.